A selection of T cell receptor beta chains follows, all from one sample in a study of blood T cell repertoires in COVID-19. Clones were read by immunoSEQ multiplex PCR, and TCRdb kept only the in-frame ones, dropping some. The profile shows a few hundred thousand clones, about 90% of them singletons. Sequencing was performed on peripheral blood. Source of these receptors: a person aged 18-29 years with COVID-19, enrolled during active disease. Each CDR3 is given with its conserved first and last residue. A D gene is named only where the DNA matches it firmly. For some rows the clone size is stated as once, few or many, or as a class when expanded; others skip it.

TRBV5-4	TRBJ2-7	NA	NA	CASTPGRGDYEQYF	TGTGCCAGCACTCCCGGCCGCGGGGACTACGAGCAGTACTTC
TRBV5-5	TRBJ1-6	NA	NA	CASRTRTDPSPLHF	TGTGCCAGCAGGACGCGGACAGATCCTTCACCCCTCCACTTT
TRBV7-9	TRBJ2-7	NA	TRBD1	CASLRRDRPYEQYF	TGTGCCAGCCTCCGACGGGACAGGCCTTACGAGCAGTACTTC
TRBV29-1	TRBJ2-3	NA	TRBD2	CSVWTSGSTGVLTDTQYF	TGCAGCGTTTGGACTAGCGGGAGTACAGGGGTTTTGACAGATACGCAGTATTTT
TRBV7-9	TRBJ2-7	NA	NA	CASSLTLQPVVDF	TGTGCCAGCAGCTTAACCTTACAGCCGGTTGTGGACTTC
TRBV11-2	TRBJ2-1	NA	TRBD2	CASSSTSGYNEQFF	TGTGCCAGCAGCTCGACTAGCGGATACAATGAGCAGTTCTTC
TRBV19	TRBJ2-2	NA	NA	CASSINSGGELFF	TGTGCCAGTAGTATTAACTCAGGCGGGGAGCTGTTTTTT
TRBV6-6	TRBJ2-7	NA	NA	CASSYALGGISYEQYF	TGTGCCAGCAGTTACGCCCTAGGCGGCATCTCCTACGAGCAGTACTTC
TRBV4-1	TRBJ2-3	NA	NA	CASSQDSSAQYTQYF	TGCGCCAGCAGCCAAGATTCGTCAGCACAGTATACGCAGTATTTT
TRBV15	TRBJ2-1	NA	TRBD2	CATSRAGTSGHNEQFF	TGTGCCACCAGCAGAGCTGGGACTAGCGGCCACAATGAGCAGTTCTTC
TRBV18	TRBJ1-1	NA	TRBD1	CASSPGQGCALNTEAFF	TGTGCCAGCTCTCCCGGACAGGGCTGCGCCCTGAACACTGAAGCTTTCTTT
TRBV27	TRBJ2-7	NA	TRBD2	CASSYFVPIIGTSISYEQYF	TGTGCCAGCAGCTATTTTGTGCCTATTATCGGGACTAGCATCTCCTACGAGCAGTACTTC
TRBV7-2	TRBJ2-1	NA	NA	CASSPMERSYNEQFF	TGTGCCAGCAGCCCCATGGAGCGATCCTACAATGAGCAGTTCTTC
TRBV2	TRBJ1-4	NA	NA	CASRQKVLATNEKLFF	TGTGCCAGCCGCCAGAAAGTTCTTGCAACTAATGAAAAACTGTTTTTT
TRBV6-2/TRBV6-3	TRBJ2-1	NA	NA	CASSTRRGQPYNEQFF	TGTGCCAGCAGTACTAGGCGGGGGCAGCCCTACAATGAGCAGTTCTTC
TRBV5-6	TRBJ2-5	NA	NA	CASGDLNQETQYF	TGTGCCAGCGGGGACTTAAACCAAGAGACCCAGTACTTC
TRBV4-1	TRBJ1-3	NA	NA	CASSQELGRIGNTIYF	TGCGCCAGCAGCCAAGAGTTAGGCAGGATCGGAAACACCATATATTTT
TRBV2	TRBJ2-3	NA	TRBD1	CARTQGDTDTQYF	TGTGCCAGGACACAGGGGGACACAGATACGCAGTATTTT
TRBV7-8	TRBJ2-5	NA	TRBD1	CASSPTGAETQYF	TGTGCCAGCAGCCCGACAGGGGCCGAGACCCAGTACTTC
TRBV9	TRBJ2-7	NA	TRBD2	CASSLGTSGYEQYF	TGTGCCAGCAGCCTCGGGACTAGCGGCTACGAGCAGTACTTC
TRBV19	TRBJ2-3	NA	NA	CASSIIGGLTDTQYF	TGTGCCAGTAGTATTATCGGGGGACTCACAGATACGCAGTATTTT
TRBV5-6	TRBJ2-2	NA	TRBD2	CASSLWTAAGVSGELFF	TGTGCCAGCAGCTTGTGGACTGCGGCGGGAGTTAGCGGGGAGCTGTTTTTT
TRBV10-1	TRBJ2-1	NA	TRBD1	CASVWTGENEQFF	TGCGCCAGCGTGTGGACAGGTGAGAATGAGCAGTTCTTC
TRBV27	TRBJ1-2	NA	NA	CASSPQAGIGGYTF	TGTGCCAGCAGTCCCCAGGCGGGAATCGGGGGCTACACCTTC
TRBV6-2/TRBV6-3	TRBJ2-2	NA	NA	CASSQEGTGELFF	TGTGCCAGCAGTCAGGAGGGGACCGGGGAGCTGTTTTTT
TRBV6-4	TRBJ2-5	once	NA	CASIGYQETQYF	TGTGCCAGCATCGGGTACCAAGAGACCCAGTACTTC
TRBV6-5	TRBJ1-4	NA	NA	CASGGAATNEKLFF	TGTGCCAGCGGAGGGGCCGCAACTAATGAAAAACTGTTTTTT
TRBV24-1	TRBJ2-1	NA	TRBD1	CATSDPGQGGYEQFF	TGTGCCACCAGTGATCCGGGACAGGGGGGTTATGAGCAGTTCTTC
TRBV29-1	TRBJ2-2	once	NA	CSVGQNTGELFF	TGCAGCGTTGGACAGAACACCGGGGAGCTGTTTTTT
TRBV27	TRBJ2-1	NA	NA	CASSFRGYEQFF	TGTGCCAGCAGTTTTAGGGGGTATGAGCAGTTCTTC
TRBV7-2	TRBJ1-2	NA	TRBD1	CASSLEGTAVYGYTF	TGTGCCAGCAGCTTAGAGGGGACAGCAGTCTATGGCTACACCTTC
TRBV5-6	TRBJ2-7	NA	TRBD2	CASSRSGTSGINTFYEQYF	TGTGCCAGCAGCAGATCCGGGACTAGCGGGATTAATACCTTCTACGAGCAGTACTTC
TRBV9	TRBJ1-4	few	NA	CASSGTAPDEKLFF	TGTGCCAGCAGCGGTACAGCACCCGATGAAAAACTGTTTTTT
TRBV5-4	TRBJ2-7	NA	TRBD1	CASSGTGGLYEQYF	TGTGCCAGCAGTGGGACAGGGGGTCTCTACGAGCAGTACTTC
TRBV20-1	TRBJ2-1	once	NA	CSARERLFQFF	TGCAGTGCTAGGGAGCGCCTCTTTCAGTTCTTC
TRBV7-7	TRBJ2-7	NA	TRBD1	CASSEGQLPAYEQYF	TGTGCTAGCAGCGAGGGACAGTTGCCAGCCTACGAGCAGTACTTC
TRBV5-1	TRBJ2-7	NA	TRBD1	CASKDRPGSYEQYF	TGCGCCAGCAAGGACAGGCCCGGGTCGTACGAGCAGTACTTC
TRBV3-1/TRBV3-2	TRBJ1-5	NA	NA	CASSHSGGANQPQHF	TGTGCCAGCAGTCACAGCGGGGGGGCTAATCAGCCCCAGCATTTT
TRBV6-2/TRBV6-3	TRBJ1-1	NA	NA	CASSYARVMNTEAFF	TGTGCCAGCAGTTACGCGAGGGTAATGAACACTGAAGCTTTCTTT
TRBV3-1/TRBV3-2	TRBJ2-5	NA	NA	CASSLEINQETQYF	TGTGCCAGCAGCCTTGAGATTAACCAAGAGACCCAGTACTTC
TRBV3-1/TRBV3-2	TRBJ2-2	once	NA	CASSQAEDWGANTGELFF	TGTGCCAGCAGCCAAGCCGAGGATTGGGGCGCGAACACCGGGGAGCTGTTTTTT
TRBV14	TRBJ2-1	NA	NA	CASSQDIGRLNEQFF	TGTGCCAGCAGCCAAGATATTGGCAGGCTCAATGAGCAGTTCTTC
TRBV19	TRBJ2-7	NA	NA	CASSMYRSSYEQYF	TGTGCCAGTAGTATGTACAGGAGCTCCTACGAGCAGTACTTC
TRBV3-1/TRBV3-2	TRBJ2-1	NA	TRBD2	CASSHQVKKTSGRACNEQFF	TGTGCCAGCAGCCACCAAGTGAAAAAGACTAGCGGGAGGGCCTGCAATGAGCAGTTCTTC
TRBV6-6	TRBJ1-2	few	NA	CASSSSAGTIYGYTF	TGTGCCAGCAGCTCCTCCGCCGGGACAATCTATGGCTACACCTTC
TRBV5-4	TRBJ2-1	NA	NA	CASSSGDTIYNEQFF	TGTGCCAGCAGCTCCGGGGATACAATCTACAATGAGCAGTTCTTC
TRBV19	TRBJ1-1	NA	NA	CASSPGWNTEAFF	TGTGCCAGTAGTCCTGGCTGGAACACTGAAGCTTTCTTT
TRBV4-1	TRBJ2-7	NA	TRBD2	CASSQEGREGVYEQYF	TGCGCCAGCAGCCAAGAGGGGCGGGAGGGGGTCTACGAGCAGTACTTC